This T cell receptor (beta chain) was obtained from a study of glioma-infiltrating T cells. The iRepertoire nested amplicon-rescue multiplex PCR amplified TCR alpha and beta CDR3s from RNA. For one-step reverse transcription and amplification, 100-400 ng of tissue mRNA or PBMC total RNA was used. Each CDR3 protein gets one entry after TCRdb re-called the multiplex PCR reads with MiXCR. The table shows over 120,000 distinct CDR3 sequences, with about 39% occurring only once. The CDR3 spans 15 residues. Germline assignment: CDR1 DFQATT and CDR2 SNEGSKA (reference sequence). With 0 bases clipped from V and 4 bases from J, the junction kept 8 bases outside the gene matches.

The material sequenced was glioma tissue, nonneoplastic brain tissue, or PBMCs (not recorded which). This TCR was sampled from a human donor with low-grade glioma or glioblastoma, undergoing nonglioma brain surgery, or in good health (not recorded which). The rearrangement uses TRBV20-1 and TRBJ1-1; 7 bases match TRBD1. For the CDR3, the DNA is TGCAGTGCTAGAGATAGGGTCAGGGGGTCCACTGAAGCTTTCTTT. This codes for CSARDRVRGSTEAFF.